This entry lists 14 T cell receptor beta chains sequenced from one sample in a study of cytomegalovirus exposure and HLA in healthy donors. Amplification used 60 Vbeta primers and 13 Jbeta primers. Profiled with immunoSEQ multiplex PCR; TCRdb holds only in-frame clones, not every one. The sample has 130,000 to 150,000 clones, approximately 70% seen once; the top ten hold 1% to 1.5%. The sequenced material came from PBMCs. These receptors were obtained from a woman aged 35 to 49 in good health and CMV-seronegative.

The J gene is TRBJ2-3, the V gene TRBV4-3; 9 bases match TRBD2. V was pared by 0 bases and J by 4 bases, with 8 bases of the junction left unmatched. This CDR3 has 17 residues. CDR1 is LGHNA, CDR2 YSLEER, per germline. CDR3 DNA sequence: TGCGCCAGCAGCCAAGAGGGGGGCGGGGGGGCGGCAGATACGCAGTATTTT. This translates into CASSQEGGGGAADTQYF.

This chain connects TRBV5-1 to TRBJ2-2; D perhaps matches TRBD2 (5 bases). V lost 3 bases and J lost 4, with 10 bases in between. The CDR3 runs to 14 residues. Germline CDR1 SGHRS, CDR2 YFSETQ. CDR3 protein: CASSSLAGTGELFF. Written as DNA, the CDR3 is TGCGCCAGCAGCTCACTGGCGGGCACCGGGGAGCTGTTTTTT.

The CDR3 DNA reads TGTGCCAGCAACAAAGGACAGGGGGCAACTAATGAAAAACTGTTTTTT. It encodes CASNKGQGATNEKLFF. The rearrangement joins TRBV6-6 to TRBJ1-4, with 10 bases lining up with TRBD1. Trimming at V came to 7 bases and at J to 0 bases, leaving 5 bases not matched to a gene. The germline gives CDR1 MNHNY, CDR2 SVGAGI (reference sequence). There are 16 residues in the CDR3.

This chain connects TRBV25-1 to TRBJ2-1, with 7 bases matching TRBD1. This CDR3 is 18 amino acids long. Germline V gene sequence: CDR1 MGHDK, CDR2 SYGVNS. Trimming at V came to 7 bases and at J to 6 bases, leaving 21 bases not matched to a gene. The CDR3 here is CASIGIGTVFPGGNEQFF. CDR3 in DNA: TGTGCCAGCATCGGGATCGGGACAGTTTTCCCTGGGGGCAATGAGCAGTTCTTC.

This chain links TRBV6-4 with TRBJ1-6, with 7 bases aligning to TRBD1. Germline V gene sequence: CDR1 MRHNA, CDR2 SNTAGT. V lost 4 bases, J lost 7 bases, and 4 bases stayed unmatched. The CDR3 sequence is 14 residues long. The CDR3 region has the DNA TGTGCCAGCAGTGTTGGACAGGAAAATTCACCCCTCCACTTT. It codes for CASSVGQENSPLHF.

The chain carries TRBV9 and TRBJ1-1; a possible D gene is TRBD1 (6 bases). CDR1 is SGDLS and CDR2 is YYNGEE in the germline V gene. V was pared by 0 bases and J by 1 base, with 10 bases between. The CDR3 sequence is 15 residues long. The CDR3 DNA sequence: TGTGCCAGCAGCGTAGTTGACAGGACGAACACTGAAGCTTTCTTT. Residues: CASSVVDRTNTEAFF.

V and J are TRBV5-1 and TRBJ2-3, with 10 nucleotides matching TRBD2. The V and J ends lost 3 bases and 3 bases, in that order; junction bases with no gene match: 7. Germline values: CDR1 SGHRS, CDR2 YFSETQ. This CDR3 comprises 16 residues. CDR3 sequence reads: CASSWGAGGATDTQYF. In DNA, the CDR3 is TGCGCCAGCAGCTGGGGAGCGGGGGGGGCTACAGATACGCAGTATTTT. The whole variable domain, remainder taken from reference TRBV5-1 and TRBJ2-3, is KAGVTQTPRYLIKTRGQQVTLSCSPISGHRSVSWYQQTPGQGLQFLFEYFSETQRNKGNFPGRFSGRQFSNSRSEMNVSTLELGDSALYLCASSWGAGGATDTQYFGPGTRLTVL.

This chain uses TRBV6-1 with TRBJ2-5; a weak D match, TRBD1 (6 bases). The J call may not be correct, given that the DNA end is closer to TRBJ2-7. This CDR3 contains 12 residues. Germline V CDR1 and CDR2: MNHNS, SASEGT. DNA of the CDR3: TGTGCCTCTTGGGACACAGCCTACGAGCAGTACTTC. Translated: CASWDTAYEQYF.

The chain employs TRBV5-4 and TRBJ2-5; 14 nucleotides agree with TRBD2. The germline V gene encodes CDR1 SGHNT and CDR2 YYREEE (reference sequence). V lost 0 bases, J lost 4 bases, and 5 bases stayed unmatched. This CDR3 spans 17 amino acids. The CDR3 DNA reads TGTGCCAGCAGCTTGGGACTAGCGGGGGGGAAAATAGAGACCCAGTACTTC. This codes for CASSLGLAGGKIETQYF.

The J gene is TRBJ2-1, the V gene TRBV2, with 8 bases aligning to TRBD1. This CDR3 has 15 amino acids. Trimming removed 5 bases from V and 6 bases from J; junction bases left unmatched: 9. Germline CDR1 reads SNHLY; CDR2 reads FYNNEI. CDR3 sequence: CASSTGQGAFNEQFF. The CDR3, as DNA: TGTGCCAGCAGTACCGGACAGGGCGCGTTCAATGAGCAGTTCTTC.

The chain carries TRBV5-4 and TRBJ1-2; maybe TRBD1 (6 bases). V was clipped by 4 bases and J by 4 bases, with 14 bases between them. The germline CDR1 and CDR2 sequences are SGHNT and YYREEE (reference sequence). The CDR3 extends over 14 amino acids. The CDR3 is CASSPTGMGYGYTF. CDR3 DNA: TGTGCCAGCAGCCCCACAGGGATGGGCTATGGCTACACCTTC.

The genes are TRBV7-9 and TRBJ2-7, with TRBD2 identical over 8 bases. Germline assignment: CDR1 SEHNR and CDR2 FQNEAQ (reference sequence). The CDR3 consists of 15 residues. The J segment lost 2 bases and the V segment lost 2 bases, leaving 5 bases of the junction unmatched. The CDR3 protein is CASSLSSGGTYEQYF. The CDR3 nucleotides read TGTGCCAGCAGCTTATCCAGCGGGGGCACCTACGAGCAGTACTTC. Filled out from reference TRBV7-9 and TRBJ2-7, the complete variable domain reads DTGVSQNPRHKITKRGQNVTFRCDPISEHNRLYWYRQTLGQGPEFLTYFQNEAQLEKSRLLSDRFSAERPKGSFSTLEIQRTEQGDSAMYLCASSLSSGGTYEQYFGPGTRLTVT.

In DNA form, the CDR3 reads TGTGCCAGCAGTGAAACAGGGAGTAACTATGGCTACACCTTC. The encoded protein is CASSETGSNYGYTF. J is TRBJ1-2 and V is TRBV6-1; D possibly corresponds to TRBD1 (6 bases). The V end lost 2 bases, the J end lost 1 base, and 8 bases lay between the germline ends. The germline V gene encodes CDR1 MNHNS and CDR2 SASEGT. The CDR3 has 14 amino acids.

Note on this clone: Compared with germline, one end of the junction differs, possibly owing to a read error. The genes are TRBV7-9 and TRBJ1-5; 8 positions match TRBD1. The CDR3 covers 16 residues. Germline CDR1 is SEHNR and CDR2 is FQNEAQ (reference sequence). Here the CDR3 DNA reads TGTTCCAGCAGCTTACAGGGGGTAGGAAGCAATCAGCCCCAGCATTTT. Translating it yields CSSSLQGVGSNQPQHF.